These 18 T cell receptor beta chains share one sample of origin, sequenced in a study of T cells in Graves' hyperthyroidism and ophthalmopathy. RNA transcripts gave rise to amplified TCR beta CDR3 regions. RT-PCR in the first round (using the HTBI primer set) targeted the TCR CDR3. MiXCR was run by TCRdb on the multiplex PCR reads, yielding one entry per CDR3 protein. In the table there are roughly 400,000 distinct CDR3 sequences, around 25% of which are singletons. The sequenced material came from blood. These receptors were taken from a man in his fifties with Graves' hyperthyroidism.

This clonotype was recorded many times. This chain joins TRBV11-2 and TRBJ2-2, with no clear D. V dropped 3 bases and J dropped 6 bases, with 5 bases sitting between them. This CDR3 spans 12 amino acids. Germline V CDR1 and CDR2: SGHAT, FQNNGV. This CDR3 reads CASSFGAGELFF. CDR3 bases: TGTGCCAGCAGCTTTGGAGCCGGGGAGCTGTTTTTT. The variable domain in full, completed from reference TRBV11-2 and TRBJ2-2, reads EAGVAQSPRYKIIEKRQSVAFWCNPISGHATLYWYQQILGQGPKLLIQFQNNGVVDDSQLPKDRFSAERLKGVDSTLKIQPAKLEDSAVYLCASSFGAGELFFGEGSRLTVL.

This clonotype was detected many times. V usage is TRBV10-3 and J usage is TRBJ2-7; 8 bases line up with TRBD2. Germline CDR1 is ENHRY and CDR2 is SYGVKD. This CDR3 is built from 13 residues. With V trimmed by 8 bases and J by 1 base, 4 bases remained unmatched. CDR3 coding DNA: TGTGCCATCGGGGGCGGGGGGTCCTACGAGCAGTACTTC. Protein product: CAIGGGGSYEQYF.

This clonotype appeared a few times. V is TRBV27 and J is TRBJ2-7, with D possibly being TRBD1 or TRBD2 (5 bases each). V was trimmed by 3 bases and J by 2 bases, leaving 11 bases between them. This CDR3 has 14 amino acids. Germline loops: CDR1 MNHEY, CDR2 SMNVEV (reference sequence). CDR3 bases: TGTGCCAGCAGTTTTGGGGGACCACCCTACGAGCAGTACTTC. It specifies CASSFGGPPYEQYF.

This clonotype appeared a single time. Since a much larger clone is just one base distant, this may be a read error. CDR3 residues: CTSSPSRTDTQYF. The CDR3 region has the DNA TGTACCAGCTCACCATCGAGGACAGATACGCAGTATTTT. The V and J genes are TRBV18 and TRBJ2-3; no reliable D call. The length of the CDR3 is 13 residues. CDR1 and CDR2 (germline): KGHSH, LQKENI.

About this clonotype itself: A read error may explain this, as a much larger clone is one base away. The J gene is TRBJ2-3, the V gene TRBV7-9, with 7 bases lining up with TRBD2. Germline values: CDR1 SEHNR, CDR2 FQNEAQ (reference sequence). The CDR3 sequence is 16 residues long. In DNA, the CDR3 is TGTGCCAGCAGCTCGGACGGGGGGATAAGCACAGATATGCAGTATTTT. Translated, it gives CASSSDGGISTDMQYF.

This CDR3 reads CASGLGRGSGAFF. DNA for the CDR3: TGTGCTAGTGGTTTGGGGAGGGGGTCGGGAGCTTTCTTT. The V gene is TRBV12-5, the J gene TRBJ1-1, with D perhaps matching TRBD1 (6 bases). V shed 1 base and J shed 10 bases, with 13 bases lying between them. Germline V gene sequence: CDR1 LGHNT, CDR2 FRNRAP. The CDR3 totals 13 residues.

The chain combines TRBV14 with TRBJ2-5; TRBD2 is a possible D gene (5 bases). Trimming pared 1 base from V and 4 bases from J, leaving 10 bases between. The CDR3 totals 14 residues. CDR1 and CDR2 from the germline V gene are SGHDN and FVKESK. CDR3 region: CASSQVAGGETQYF. The CDR3 nucleotides are TGTGCCAGCAGCCAAGTTGCCGGAGGAGAGACCCAGTACTTC. The variable domain in full, completed from reference TRBV14 and TRBJ2-5, reads EAGVTQFPSHSVIEKGQTVTLRCDPISGHDNLYWYRRVMGKEIKFLLHFVKESKQDESGMPNNRFLAERTGGTYSTLKVQPAELEDSGVYFCASSQVAGGETQYFGPGTRLLVL.

The CDR3 DNA reads as TGTGCCAGCAGTGCCAACAAAGAAAACATTCAGTACTTC. Translated: CASSANKENIQYF. This chain links TRBV6-1 with TRBJ2-4; D unclear. V gave up 4 bases and J gave up 5 bases, with 9 bases separating them. The CDR3 consists of 13 residues. The germline CDR1 and CDR2 sequences are MNHNS and SASEGT.

This clonotype came up a few times. The CDR3 sequence: CASSLLGENIQYF. CDR3 in DNA: TGCGCCAGCAGCTTGTTGGGTGAAAACATTCAGTACTTC. This chain uses TRBV5-1 with TRBJ2-4; no clear D. Germline CDR1 is SGHRS and CDR2 is YFSETQ. The CDR3 has 13 residues. The ends were cut back, 1 base at V and 5 bases at J, with 7 bases in the middle.

This clonotype was seen at least ten times. V is TRBV11-3 and J is TRBJ1-1, with D hard to call. In germline, CDR1 is SGHNT, CDR2 YENEEA. Trimming shortened V by 1 base and J by 0 bases, and 9 bases separated the two germline ends. This CDR3 has 15 residues. As DNA, the CDR3 is TGTGCCAGCAGCTTAGCTCCCGCAATGAACACTGAAGCTTTCTTT. As protein: CASSLAPAMNTEAFF. Complete variable domain (other parts from reference TRBV11-3 and TRBJ1-1): EAGVVQSPRYKIIEKKQPVAFWCNPISGHNTLYWYLQNLGQGPELLIRYENEEAVDDSQLPKDRFSAERLKGVDSTLKIQPAELGDSAVYLCASSLAPAMNTEAFFGQGTRLTVV.

In this sample, this clonotype turned up many times. The chain uses TRBV12-3 or TRBV12-4 and TRBJ2-1; D uncertain. Trimming left V 3 bases short and J 9 bases short, with 15 bases between. The CDR3 has 14 amino acids. The DNA for the CDR3 is TGTGCCAGCAGTTTGAATGTAGAAGTGGGTGAGCAGTTCTTC. This encodes CASSLNVEVGEQFF.

This clonotype was found many times. This chain links TRBV5-1 with TRBJ2-7; weak D call: TRBD2 (6 bases). Trimming took 0 bases from V and 2 from J, leaving 9 bases between them. Germline CDR1 is SGHRS and CDR2 is YFSETQ. The CDR3 loop spans 14 amino acids. The DNA of the CDR3 is TGCGCCAGCAGCTTGGGGACTACCACCTACGAGCAGTACTTC. It specifies CASSLGTTTYEQYF.

This clonotype has ten or more counts. The V gene is TRBV12-3 or TRBV12-4, the J gene TRBJ2-3; D is perhaps TRBD1 (6 bases). Between the trimmed V and J ends, which lost 3 bases and 0 bases, there was a span of 13 bases. The CDR3 has 16 amino acids. CDR3 nucleotide sequence: TGTGCCAGCAGTTTGTTTCTGGGGGCTAGCACAGATACGCAGTATTTT. This gives the protein CASSLFLGASTDTQYF.

This clonotype was seen a handful of times. The genes are TRBV11-2 and TRBJ1-2; D is undetermined. V was trimmed by 2 bases and J by 2 bases, leaving 18 bases between them. The CDR3 contains 17 residues. The germline CDR1 and CDR2 sequences are SGHAT and FQNNGV. CDR3 in amino acids: CASSLLGSARSNYGYTF. Written as DNA, the CDR3 is TGTGCCAGCAGCTTACTCGGTTCGGCACGGAGCAACTATGGCTACACCTTC.

This clonotype was picked up many times. The V call is TRBV6-1, the J call TRBJ2-7; the match to TRBD1 covers 12 bases. CDR1 and CDR2 from the germline V gene are MNHNS and SASEGT. Trimming cost V 3 bases and J 4 bases; bases outside gene matches: 4. This CDR3 is built from 15 residues. CDR3 sequence (DNA): TGTGCCAGCAGTGACCGGGACAGGGGGCATTACGAGCAGTACTTC. It specifies CASSDRDRGHYEQYF.

The sample holds a few counts of this clonotype. The V gene is TRBV7-9, the J gene TRBJ2-1, with 15 bases matching TRBD2. After removal of 4 bases from V and 2 bases from J, the junction contained 6 bases not matched to a gene. The CDR3 covers 18 residues. Germline loops: CDR1 SEHNR, CDR2 FQNEAQ (reference sequence). The CDR3 here is CASSSGLAGGSAYNEQFF. In DNA, the CDR3 is TGTGCCAGCAGCTCGGGACTAGCGGGAGGTAGCGCCTACAATGAGCAGTTCTTC.

This clonotype was detected a few times. The chain is built from TRBV3-1 and TRBJ1-1; 8 bases are shared with TRBD1. With V trimmed by 10 bases and J by 3 bases, 7 bases remained unmatched. The germline CDR1 and CDR2 sequences are LGHDT and YNNKEL (reference sequence). CDR3 length: 13 residues. Here the CDR3 reads CATQGAGYTEAFF. CDR3 DNA: TGTGCCACCCAGGGGGCTGGGTACACTGAAGCTTTCTTT. Using reference TRBV3-1 and TRBJ1-1 for the parts outside the CDR3, the full variable domain is DTAVSQTPKYLVTQMGNDKSIKCEQNLGHDTMYWYKQDSKKFLKIMFSYNNKELIINETVPNRFSPKSPDKAHLNLHINSLELGDSAVYFCATQGAGYTEAFFGQGTRLTVV.

This clonotype was counted between two and nine times. The chain is built from TRBV6-1 and TRBJ2-1; 8 bases map to TRBD2. Trimming removed 8 bases from V and 5 bases from J; junction bases left unmatched: 14. The CDR3 covers 16 residues. Germline CDR1 MNHNS, CDR2 SASEGT. Here the CDR3 reads CASVSRGTRTHNEQFF. The CDR3, as DNA: TGTGCCAGCGTTTCAAGAGGGACTAGAACCCACAATGAGCAGTTCTTC.